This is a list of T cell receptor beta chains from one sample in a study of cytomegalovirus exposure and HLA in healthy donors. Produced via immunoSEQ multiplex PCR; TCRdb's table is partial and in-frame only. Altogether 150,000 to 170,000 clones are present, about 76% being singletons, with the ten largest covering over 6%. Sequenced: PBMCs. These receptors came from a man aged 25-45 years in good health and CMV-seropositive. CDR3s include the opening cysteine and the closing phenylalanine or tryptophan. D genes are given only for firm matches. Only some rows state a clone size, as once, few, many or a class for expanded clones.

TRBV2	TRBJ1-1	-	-	TGTGCCAGCACCAAACAGGGCACCGACATGAACACTGAAGCTTTCTTT	CASTKQGTDMNTEAFF
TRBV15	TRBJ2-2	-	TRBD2	TGTGCCACCAGCAGAACAAGGCTTAGCGGGGGGATCGGGGAGCTGTTTTTT	CATSRTRLSGGIGELFF
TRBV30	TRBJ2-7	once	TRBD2	TGTGCCTGGAGCGGGGGGGCAGGCTCCGAGCAGTACTTC	CAWSGGAGSEQYF
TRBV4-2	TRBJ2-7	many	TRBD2	TGTGCCAGCAGCCCGGGACTAGCCGGTTCGGAGCAGTACTTC	CASSPGLAGSEQYF
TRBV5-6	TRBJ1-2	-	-	TGTGCCAGCAGCCCCAGGGGCGTCTATGGCTACACCTTC	CASSPRGVYGYTF
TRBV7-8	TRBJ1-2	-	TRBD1	TGTGCCAGCAGCCCGCGACGACAGGGGGGCGGCTACACCTTC	CASSPRRQGGGYTF
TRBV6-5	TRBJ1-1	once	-	TGTGCCAGCAGTTACTCGAACAACAGGGTGGCCTCGGGGGCTTTCTTT	CASSYSNNRVASGAFF
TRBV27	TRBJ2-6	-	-	TGTGCCAGCAGTCCAACCCTGGACTCGGATGGGGCCAACGTCCTGACTTTC	CASSPTLDSDGANVLTF
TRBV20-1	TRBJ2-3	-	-	TGCAGTGCCGGGGGAGATACGCAGTATTTT	CSAGGDTQYF
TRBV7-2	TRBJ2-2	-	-	TGTGCCGGGGGGGCAGGCGGGGTGAACACCGGGGAGCTGTTTTTT	CAGGAGGVNTGELFF
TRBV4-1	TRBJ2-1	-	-	TGCGCCAGCAGCCGGCAGGGGTCCTACAATGAGCAGTTCTTC	CASSRQGSYNEQFF
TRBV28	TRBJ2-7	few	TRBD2	TGTGCCAGCAGAGTAGCTGGACTAGCGGGAGCACCCTCCTACGAGCAGTACTTC	CASRVAGLAGAPSYEQYF
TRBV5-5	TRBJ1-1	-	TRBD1	TGTGCCAGCAGCTTCGGGACAGGGTCTGAAGCTTTCTTT	CASSFGTGSEAFF
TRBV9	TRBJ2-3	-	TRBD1	TGTGCCAGCAGCGTAACCGGGACAGCGTACACAGATACGCAGTATTTT	CASSVTGTAYTDTQYF
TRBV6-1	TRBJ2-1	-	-	TGTGCCAGCAGTGATCTCTCCTACTACCTCCTCTACAATGAGCAGTTCTTC	CASSDLSYYLLYNEQFF
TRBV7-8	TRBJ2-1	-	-	TGTGCCACCAAAACTACGGGAACAGGGTACAATGAGCAGTTCTTC	CATKTTGTGYNEQFF
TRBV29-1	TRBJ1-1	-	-	TGCAGCGTTGGTAGCGGTTACCAGACTGAAGCTTTCTTT	CSVGSGYQTEAFF
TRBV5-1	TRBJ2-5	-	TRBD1	TGCGCCAGCAGCTTGGGGGCAGGGGGCGCTTTCGGGACCCAGTACTTC	CASSLGAGGAFGTQYF
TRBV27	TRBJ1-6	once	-	TGTGCCAGCAGTTGGGGAGGCTCTTCACCCCTCCACTTT	CASSWGGSSPLHF
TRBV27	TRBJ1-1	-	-	TGTGCCAGCAGTTTATCCGGGTGGGGGGGCGACACTGAAGCTTTCTTT	CASSLSGWGGDTEAFF
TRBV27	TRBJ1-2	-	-	TGTGCCAGCAGTCAGTTTGGGACTAATGGCTACACCTTC	CASSQFGTNGYTF
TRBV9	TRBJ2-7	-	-	TGTGCCAGCAGCGTAGGCCCAGACAGCTACGAGCAGTACTTC	CASSVGPDSYEQYF
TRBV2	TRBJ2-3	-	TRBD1	TGTGCCAGCCTACACAGGGGAACTAGCACAGATACGCAGTATTTT	CASLHRGTSTDTQYF
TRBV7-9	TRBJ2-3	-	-	TGTGCCAGCTCCCCCGTTCCTAGCACAGATACGCAGTATTTT	CASSPVPSTDTQYF
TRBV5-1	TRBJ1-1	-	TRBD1	TGCGCCAGCAGCTTTGGGACAGGGATTCCTGAAGCTTTCTTT	CASSFGTGIPEAFF
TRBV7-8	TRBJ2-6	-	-	TGTGCCAGCAGCTTAGGGCTCGGGTTTACCGCCTACTCTGGGGCCAACGTCCTGACTTTC	CASSLGLGFTAYSGANVLTF
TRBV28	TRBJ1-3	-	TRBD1	TGTGCCAGCAGAGACGACAGGGGGGCCTCTGGAAACACCATATATTTT	CASRDDRGASGNTIYF
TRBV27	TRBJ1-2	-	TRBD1	TGTGCCAGCAGTTTGGGGACAGACTATGGCTACACCTTC	CASSLGTDYGYTF
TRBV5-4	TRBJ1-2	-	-	TGTGCCAGCAGCTTGGCAGGGCGAATTTTGGATGGCTACACCTTC	CASSLAGRILDGYTF
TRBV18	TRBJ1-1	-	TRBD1	TGTGCCAGCTCGCGAGGGGGCGCGGGTGAAGCTTTCTTT	CASSRGGAGEAFF
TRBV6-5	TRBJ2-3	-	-	TGTGCCAGCAGTCGGGGGGCAGGAGATACGCAGTATTTT	CASSRGAGDTQYF
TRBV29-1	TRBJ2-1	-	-	TGCAGCGTTGGGAAAGGACAGTTCCTCAATGAGCAGTTCTTC	CSVGKGQFLNEQFF
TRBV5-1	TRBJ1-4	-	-	TGCGCCAGCAGCTTGGGACCACGGACTCTCAATGAAAAACTGTTTTTT	CASSLGPRTLNEKLFF
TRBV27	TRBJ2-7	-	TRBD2	TGTGCCAGCAGTTTCAAGCGGGGGGGTTTCGAGCAGTACTTC	CASSFKRGGFEQYF
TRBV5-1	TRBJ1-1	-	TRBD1	TGCGCCAGCAGCCGGGACAGCCCAAGGGACACTGAAGCTTTCTTT	CASSRDSPRDTEAFF
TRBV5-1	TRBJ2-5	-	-	TGCGCCAGCAGCTTGGGGGCGGGGATACAAGAGACCCAGTACTTC	CASSLGAGIQETQYF
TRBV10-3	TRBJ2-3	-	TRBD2	TGTGCCATCAGTAGCGGGAGGGCCACAGATACGCAGTATTTT	CAISSGRATDTQYF
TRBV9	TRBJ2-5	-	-	TGTGCCAGCAGCGTAGGGACTACCCAAGAGACCCAGTACTTC	CASSVGTTQETQYF
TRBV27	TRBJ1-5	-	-	TGTGCCAGCAGTTTATCGGGGGGAGTCGGATTCAATCAGCCCCAGCATTTT	CASSLSGGVGFNQPQHF
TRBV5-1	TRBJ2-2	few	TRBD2	TGCGCCAGCAGCTTGTCGGCTCTAGCGGGGACCGGGGAGCTGTTTTTT	CASSLSALAGTGELFF
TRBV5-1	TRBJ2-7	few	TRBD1	TGCGCCAGCAGCGGGCCCGGACAGGGGGGGTACGAGCAGTACTTC	CASSGPGQGGYEQYF
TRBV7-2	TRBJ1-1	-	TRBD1	TGTGCCAGCAGCTTACCCAGGGGGGAGACTGAAGCTTTCTTT	CASSLPRGETEAFF
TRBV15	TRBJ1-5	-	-	TGTGCCACCAGCAGAGATCCGGGTAGCAATCAGCCCCAGCATTTT	CATSRDPGSNQPQHF
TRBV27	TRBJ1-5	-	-	TGTGCCAGCAGTCCCCAGGGGCAGGGCGGTCAGCCCCAGCATTTT	CASSPQGQGGQPQHF
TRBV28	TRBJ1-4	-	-	TGTGCCAGCAGTCTCGGCACAGGGTTGAGGGAAGAAAAACTGTTTTTT	CASSLGTGLREEKLFF
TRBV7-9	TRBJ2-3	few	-	TGTGCCAGCAGCTCCCACATCACAGATACGCAGTATTTT	CASSSHITDTQYF
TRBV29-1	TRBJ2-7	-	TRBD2	TGCAGCGTCAGGACTAGCGGGAGACTATACGAGCAGTACTTC	CSVRTSGRLYEQYF
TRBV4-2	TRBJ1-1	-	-	TGTGCCAGCAGCCAGGGCGGGGTCACTGAAGCTTTCTTT	CASSQGGVTEAFF
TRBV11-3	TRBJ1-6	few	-	TGTGCCAGCAGCCCGGGGTTGAATTCACCCCTCCACTTT	CASSPGLNSPLHF
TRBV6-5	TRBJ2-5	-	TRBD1	TGTGCCAGCAGCCTCAGCACAGGGGGCTTAGAGACCCAGTACTTC	CASSLSTGGLETQYF
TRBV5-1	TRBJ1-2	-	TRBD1	TGCGCCAGCAGCTCCGGGACAGGAGGTGGCTACACCTTC	CASSSGTGGGYTF
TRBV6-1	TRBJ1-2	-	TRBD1	TGTGCCAGCAGCCTAAACACAGGGGGCAGCTATGGCTACACCTTC	CASSLNTGGSYGYTF
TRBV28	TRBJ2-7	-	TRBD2	TGTGCCAGCAGTTCGAGGACTAGCGGACCTCTAGAGCAGTACTTC	CASSSRTSGPLEQYF